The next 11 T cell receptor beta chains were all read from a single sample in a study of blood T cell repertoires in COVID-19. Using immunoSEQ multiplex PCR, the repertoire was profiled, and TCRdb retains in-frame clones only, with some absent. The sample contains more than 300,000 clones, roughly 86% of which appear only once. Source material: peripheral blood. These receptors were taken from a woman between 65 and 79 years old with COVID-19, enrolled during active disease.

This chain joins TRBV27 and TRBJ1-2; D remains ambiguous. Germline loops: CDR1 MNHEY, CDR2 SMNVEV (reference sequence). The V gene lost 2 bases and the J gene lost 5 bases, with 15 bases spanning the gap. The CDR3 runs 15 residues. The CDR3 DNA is TGTGCCAGCAGTTTAGGCCCAAGGGAGAGGTATGGCTACACCTTC. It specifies CASSLGPRERYGYTF.

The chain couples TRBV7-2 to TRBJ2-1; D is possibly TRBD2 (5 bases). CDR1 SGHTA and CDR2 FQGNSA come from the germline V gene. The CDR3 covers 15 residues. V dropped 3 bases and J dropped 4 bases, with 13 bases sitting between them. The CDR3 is CASSLDSSEYNEQFF. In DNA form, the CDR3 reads TGTGCCAGCAGCTTGGACTCCTCCGAGTACAATGAGCAGTTCTTC.

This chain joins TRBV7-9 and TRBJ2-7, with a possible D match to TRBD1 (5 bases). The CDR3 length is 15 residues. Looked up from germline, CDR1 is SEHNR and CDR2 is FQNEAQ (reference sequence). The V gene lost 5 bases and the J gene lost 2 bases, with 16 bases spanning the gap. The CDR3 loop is CASSPPRTKTYEQYF. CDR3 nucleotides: TGTGCCAGCAGCCCTCCCCGGACAAAGACCTACGAGCAGTACTTC.

CDR3 amino acids: CASSPQGGHGYTF. CDR3 nucleotides: TGTGCCAGCAGTCCACAGGGTGGCCATGGCTACACCTTC. This chain uses TRBV12-3 or TRBV12-4 with TRBJ1-2; a weak D match, TRBD1 (6 bases). The CDR3 length is 13 residues. Trimming removed 5 bases at V and 6 bases at J, with 13 bases between.

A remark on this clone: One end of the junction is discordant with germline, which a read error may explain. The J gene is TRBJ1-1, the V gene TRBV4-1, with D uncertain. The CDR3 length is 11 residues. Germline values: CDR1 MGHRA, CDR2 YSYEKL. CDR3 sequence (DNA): TGCGCCAGCAGCCATCCCGGGAGACATGTGTTT. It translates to CASSHPGRHVF.

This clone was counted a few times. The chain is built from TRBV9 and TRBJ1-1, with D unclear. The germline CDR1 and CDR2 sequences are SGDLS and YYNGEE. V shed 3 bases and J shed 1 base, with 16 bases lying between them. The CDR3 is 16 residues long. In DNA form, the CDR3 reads TGTGCCAGCAGCGCCCCCTCGAAGACGGGGAACACTGAAGCTTTCTTT. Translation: CASSAPSKTGNTEAFF. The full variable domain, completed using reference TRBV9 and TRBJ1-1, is DSGVTQTPKHLITATGQRVTLRCSPRSGDLSVYWYQQSLDQGLQFLIQYYNGEERAKGNILERFSAQQFPDLHSELNLSSLELGDSALYFCASSAPSKTGNTEAFFGQGTRLTVV.

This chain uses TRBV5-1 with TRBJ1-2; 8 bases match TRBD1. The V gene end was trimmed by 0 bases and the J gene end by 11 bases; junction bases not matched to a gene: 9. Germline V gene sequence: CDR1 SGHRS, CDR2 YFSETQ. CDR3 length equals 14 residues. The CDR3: CASSLARDRGRYTF. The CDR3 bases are TGCGCCAGCAGCTTGGCCCGCGACAGGGGCCGGTACACCTTC.

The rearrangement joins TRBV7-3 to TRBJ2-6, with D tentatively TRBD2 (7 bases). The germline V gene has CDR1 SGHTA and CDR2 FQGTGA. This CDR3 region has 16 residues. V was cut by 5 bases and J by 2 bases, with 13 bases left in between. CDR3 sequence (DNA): TGTGCCAGCAGCCACTCCGGGGGGCCTGGGGCCAACGTCCTGACTTTC. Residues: CASSHSGGPGANVLTF.

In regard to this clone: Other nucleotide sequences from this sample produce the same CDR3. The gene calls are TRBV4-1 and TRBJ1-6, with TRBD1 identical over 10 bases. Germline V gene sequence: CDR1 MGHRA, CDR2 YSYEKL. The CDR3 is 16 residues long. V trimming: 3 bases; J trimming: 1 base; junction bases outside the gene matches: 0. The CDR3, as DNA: TGCGCCAGCAGCCAGGGACAGGGGTCCTATAATTCACCCCTCCACTTT. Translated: CASSQGQGSYNSPLHF.

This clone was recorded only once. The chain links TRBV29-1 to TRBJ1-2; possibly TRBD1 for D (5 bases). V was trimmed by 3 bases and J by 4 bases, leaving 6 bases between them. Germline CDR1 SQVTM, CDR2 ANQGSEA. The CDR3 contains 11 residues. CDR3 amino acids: CSVEGGYGYTF. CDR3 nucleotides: TGCAGCGTTGAGGGGGGCTATGGCTACACCTTC.

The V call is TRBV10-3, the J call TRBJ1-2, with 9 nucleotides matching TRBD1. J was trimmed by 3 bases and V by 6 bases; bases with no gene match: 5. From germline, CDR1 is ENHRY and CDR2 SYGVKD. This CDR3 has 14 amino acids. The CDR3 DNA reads TGTGCCATCAGAGCGACAGGGGGGGACTATGGCTACACCTTC. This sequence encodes CAIRATGGDYGYTF.